The TCR beta chain under discussion was sequenced for a study of somatic mutations in cytotoxic T cells in rheumatoid arthritis. Overall study context: Patient blood was drawn as 30 ml EDTA; the draw came right after diagnosis and before any treatment.

Germline V lookup: CDR1 SGHRS, CDR2 YFSETQ. The CDR3 has 16 residues. Trimming shortened V by 6 bases and J by 11 bases, and 26 bases separated the two germline ends. In the original processing: In patients, CD8+ clones bigger than 1% rarely had the same sequence as a published virus-specific TCRB. Method: immunoSEQ multiplex PCR; TCRdb's copy keeps in-frame clones and lacks some. V and J calls plus clone size are reproduced from that table; the DNA served to infer D and trimming. The sample lists roughly 23,000 clones, about 83% occurring once. This TCR was recovered from an adult with rheumatoid arthritis. The source material was CD8+ T cells sorted from blood. This chain connects TRBV5-1 to TRBJ1-4; D gene unclear. Here the CDR3 reads CASKAQAGGDLRKLFF. CDR3 bases: TGCGCCAGCAAGGCCCAGGCGGGTGGGGATCTTAGGAAACTGTTTTTT.